The sequence of this T cell receptor beta chain was determined in a study of blood T cell repertoires in COVID-19. In the original workflow: Using reference gene primer amplification, nucleated cell counts were estimated. The repertoire was sequenced with immunoSEQ multiplex PCR; TCRdb's copy has only in-frame clones and lacks some. V, J and clone size were drawn from that table, and D and trimming were deduced from the DNA. The sample holds about 140,000 clones, about 80% seen once. Sequencing used PBMCs or T cells enriched from blood (not recorded which). This TCR was sampled from a woman aged 50 to 65 who had recovered from COVID-19.

The DNA of the CDR3 is TGTGCCAGCAGCGGCTCCCCGACAGGGCCCAGCAATCAGCCCCAGCATTTT. It codes for CASSGSPTGPSNQPQHF. The V gene is TRBV2, the J gene TRBJ1-5, with 7 bases that match TRBD1. Germline trimming cut 6 bases from V and 1 base from J; bases unmatched to any gene: 12. This CDR3 has 17 amino acids. Germline assignment: CDR1 SNHLY and CDR2 FYNNEI.